This T cell receptor beta chain was found in a study of cytotoxic CD8 clonotypes in ibrutinib-treated CLL. Repertoires were generated with immunoSEQ multiplex PCR, while TCRdb's copy carries only in-frame clones and drops some. This table has about 56,000 clones, 50% to 70% appearing once. This clonotype was sampled from a human donor with chronic lymphocytic leukemia. The sequenced sample was PBMCs, obtained after 24 months of ibrutinib treatment.

In nucleotides, the CDR3 is TGTGCCAGCAGCTTAGTGGCGTCGGGAGTCACAGATACGCAGTATTTT. The encoded protein is CASSLVASGVTDTQYF. This rearrangement joins TRBV7-8 to TRBJ2-3; possibly TRBD2 for D (6 bases). Germline V gene sequence: CDR1 SGHVS, CDR2 FQNEAQ. V dropped 1 base and J dropped 2 bases, with 13 bases sitting between them. The CDR3 is 16 amino acids.